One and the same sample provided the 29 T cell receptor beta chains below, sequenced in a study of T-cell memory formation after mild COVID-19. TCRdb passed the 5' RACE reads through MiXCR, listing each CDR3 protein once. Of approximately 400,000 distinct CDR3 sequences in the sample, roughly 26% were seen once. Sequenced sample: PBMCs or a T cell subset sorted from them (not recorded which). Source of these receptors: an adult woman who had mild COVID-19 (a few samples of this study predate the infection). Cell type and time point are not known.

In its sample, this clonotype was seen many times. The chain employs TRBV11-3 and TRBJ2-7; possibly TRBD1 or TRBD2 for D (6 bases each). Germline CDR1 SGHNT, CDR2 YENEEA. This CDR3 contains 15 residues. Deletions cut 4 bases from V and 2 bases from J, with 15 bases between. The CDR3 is CASSYKRGVTYEQYF. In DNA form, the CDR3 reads TGTGCCAGCAGCTATAAGAGGGGGGTTACCTACGAGCAGTACTTC.

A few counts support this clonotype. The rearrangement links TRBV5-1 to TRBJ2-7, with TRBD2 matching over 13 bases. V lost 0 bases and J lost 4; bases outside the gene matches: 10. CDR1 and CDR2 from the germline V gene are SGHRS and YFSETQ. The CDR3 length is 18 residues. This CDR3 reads CASSLAVGLAGATYEQYF. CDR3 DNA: TGCGCCAGCAGCTTGGCCGTTGGACTAGCGGGAGCAACATACGAGCAGTACTTC.

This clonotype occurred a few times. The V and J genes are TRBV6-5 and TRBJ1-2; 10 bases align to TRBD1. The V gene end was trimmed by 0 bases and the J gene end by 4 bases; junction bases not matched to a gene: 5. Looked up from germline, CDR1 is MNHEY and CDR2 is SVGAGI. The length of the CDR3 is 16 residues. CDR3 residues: CASSYSGTGATYGYTF. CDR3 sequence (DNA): TGTGCCAGCAGTTACTCCGGGACAGGGGCGACCTATGGCTACACCTTC.

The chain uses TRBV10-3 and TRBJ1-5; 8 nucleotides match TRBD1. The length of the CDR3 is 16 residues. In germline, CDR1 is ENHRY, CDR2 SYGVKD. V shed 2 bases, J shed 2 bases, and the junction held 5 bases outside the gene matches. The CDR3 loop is CAISEPGQGGNQPQHF. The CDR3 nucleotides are TGTGCCATCAGTGAGCCCGGACAGGGTGGCAATCAGCCCCAGCATTTT.

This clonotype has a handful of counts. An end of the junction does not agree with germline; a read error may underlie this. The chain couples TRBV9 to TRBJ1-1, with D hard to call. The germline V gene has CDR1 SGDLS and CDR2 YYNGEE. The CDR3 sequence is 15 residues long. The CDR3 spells CASSLGPTGNPEAFF. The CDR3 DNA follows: TGTGCCAGCAGCTTGGGCCCGACTGGGAACCCTGAAGCTTTCTTT. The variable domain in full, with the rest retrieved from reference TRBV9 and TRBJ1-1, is DSGVTQTPKHLITATGQRVTLRCSPRSGDLSVYWYQQSLDQGLQFLIQYYNGEERAKGNILERFSAQQFPDLHSELNLSSLELGDSALYFCASSLGPTGNPEAFFGQGTRLTVV.

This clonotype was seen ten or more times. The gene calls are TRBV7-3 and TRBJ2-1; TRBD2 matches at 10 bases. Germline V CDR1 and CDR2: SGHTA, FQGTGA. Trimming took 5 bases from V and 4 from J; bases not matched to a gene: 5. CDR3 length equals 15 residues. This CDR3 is CASSPGTSAYNEQFF. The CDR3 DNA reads TGTGCCAGCAGCCCAGGGACTAGCGCTTACAATGAGCAGTTCTTC.

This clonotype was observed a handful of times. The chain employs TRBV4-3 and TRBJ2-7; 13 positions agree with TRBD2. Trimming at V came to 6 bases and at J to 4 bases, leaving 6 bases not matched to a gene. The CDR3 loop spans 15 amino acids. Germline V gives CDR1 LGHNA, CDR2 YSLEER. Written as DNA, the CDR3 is TGCGCCAGCAGTTTACTAGCGGGAGGGCCTTACGAGCAGTACTTC. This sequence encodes CASSLLAGGPYEQYF.

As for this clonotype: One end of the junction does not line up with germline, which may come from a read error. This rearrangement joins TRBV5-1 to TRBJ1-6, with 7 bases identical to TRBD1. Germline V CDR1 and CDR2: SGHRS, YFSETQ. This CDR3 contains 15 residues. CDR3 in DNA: TGCGCCAGCAGCCTAATGACAGGGCCTGATTCGCCCCTCCACTTT. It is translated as CASSLMTGPDSPLHF.

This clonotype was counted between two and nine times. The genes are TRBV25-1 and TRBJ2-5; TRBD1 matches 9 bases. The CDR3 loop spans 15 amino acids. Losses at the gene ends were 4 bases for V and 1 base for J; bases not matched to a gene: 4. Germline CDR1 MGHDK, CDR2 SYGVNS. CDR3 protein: CASSVGQGFQETQYF. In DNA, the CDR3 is TGTGCCAGCAGTGTGGGACAGGGCTTCCAAGAGACCCAGTACTTC.

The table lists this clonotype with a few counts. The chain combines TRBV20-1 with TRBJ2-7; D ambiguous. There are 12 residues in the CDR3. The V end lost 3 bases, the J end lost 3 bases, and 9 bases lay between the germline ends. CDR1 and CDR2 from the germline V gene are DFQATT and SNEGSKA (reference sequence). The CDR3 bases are TGCAGTGCTAGGGGAACAAACTACGAGCAGTACTTC. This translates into CSARGTNYEQYF.

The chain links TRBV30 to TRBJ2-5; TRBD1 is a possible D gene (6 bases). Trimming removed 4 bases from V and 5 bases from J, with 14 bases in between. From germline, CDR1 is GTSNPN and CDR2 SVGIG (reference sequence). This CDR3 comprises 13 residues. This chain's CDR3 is CAWILGATETQYF. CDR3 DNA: TGTGCCTGGATTTTGGGGGCGACGGAGACCCAGTACTTC.

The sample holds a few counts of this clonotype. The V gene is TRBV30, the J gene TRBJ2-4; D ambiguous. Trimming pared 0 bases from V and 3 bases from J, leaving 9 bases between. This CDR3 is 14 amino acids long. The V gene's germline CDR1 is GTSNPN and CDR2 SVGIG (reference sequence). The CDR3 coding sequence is TGTGCCTGGAGTGTACCATATGTCAAAAACATTCAGTACTTC. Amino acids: CAWSVPYVKNIQYF.

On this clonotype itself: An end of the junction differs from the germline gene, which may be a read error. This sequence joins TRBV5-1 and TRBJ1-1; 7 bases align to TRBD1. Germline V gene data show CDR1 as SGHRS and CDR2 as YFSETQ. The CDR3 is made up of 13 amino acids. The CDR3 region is CASSSGGFPEALF. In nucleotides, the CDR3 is TGCGCCAGCAGCTCAGGGGGTTTCCCTGAAGCTCTCTTT.

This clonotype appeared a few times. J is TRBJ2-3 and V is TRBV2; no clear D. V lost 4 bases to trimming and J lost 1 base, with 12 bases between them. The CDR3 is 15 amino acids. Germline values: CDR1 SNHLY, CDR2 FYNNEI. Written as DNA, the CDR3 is TGTGCCAGCAGTGGTGAGAACCCCCGCACAGATACGCAGTATTTT. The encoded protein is CASSGENPRTDTQYF.

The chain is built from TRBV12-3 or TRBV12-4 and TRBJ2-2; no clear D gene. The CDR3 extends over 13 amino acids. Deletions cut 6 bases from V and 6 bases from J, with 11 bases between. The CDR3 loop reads CASRVATSGELFF. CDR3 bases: TGTGCCAGCAGAGTCGCCACGTCCGGGGAGCTGTTTTTT.

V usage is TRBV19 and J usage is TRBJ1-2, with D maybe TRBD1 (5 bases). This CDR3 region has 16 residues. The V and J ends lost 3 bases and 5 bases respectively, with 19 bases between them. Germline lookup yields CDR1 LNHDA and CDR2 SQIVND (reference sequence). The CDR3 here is CASSIPMRGLSYGYTF. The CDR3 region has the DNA TGTGCCAGTAGTATCCCAATGAGGGGCCTTAGTTATGGCTACACCTTC. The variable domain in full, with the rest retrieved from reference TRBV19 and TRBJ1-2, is DGGITQSPKYLFRKEGQNVTLSCEQNLNHDAMYWYRQDPGQGLRLIYYSQIVNDFQKGDIAEGYSVSREKKESFPLTVTSAQKNPTAFYLCASSIPMRGLSYGYTFGSGTRLTVV.

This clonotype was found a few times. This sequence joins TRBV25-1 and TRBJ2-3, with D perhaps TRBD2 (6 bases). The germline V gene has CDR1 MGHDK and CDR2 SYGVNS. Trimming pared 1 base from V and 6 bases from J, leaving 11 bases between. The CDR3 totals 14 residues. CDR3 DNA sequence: TGTGCCAGCAGTGAATTGAGCGGGCGGGATACGCAGTATTTT. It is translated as CASSELSGRDTQYF.

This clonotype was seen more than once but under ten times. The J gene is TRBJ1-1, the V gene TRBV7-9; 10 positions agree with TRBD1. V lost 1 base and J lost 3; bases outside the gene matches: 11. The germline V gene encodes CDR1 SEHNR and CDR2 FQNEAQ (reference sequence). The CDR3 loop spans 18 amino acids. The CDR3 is CASSLVPGQGPGDTEAFF. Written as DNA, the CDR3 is TGTGCCAGCAGCTTAGTCCCGGGACAGGGGCCCGGGGACACTGAAGCTTTCTTT.

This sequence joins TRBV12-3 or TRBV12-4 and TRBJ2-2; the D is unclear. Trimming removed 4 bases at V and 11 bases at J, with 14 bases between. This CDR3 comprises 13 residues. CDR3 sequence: CASSSDLIPELFF. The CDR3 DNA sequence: TGTGCCAGCAGTTCAGACTTGATTCCCGAGCTGTTTTTT.

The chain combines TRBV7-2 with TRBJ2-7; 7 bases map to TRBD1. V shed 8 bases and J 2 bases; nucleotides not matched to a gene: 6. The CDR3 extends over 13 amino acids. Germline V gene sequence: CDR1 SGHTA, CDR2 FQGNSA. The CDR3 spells CASANRGTYEQYF. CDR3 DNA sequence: TGTGCCAGCGCAAACAGGGGTACCTACGAGCAGTACTTC.

The CDR3 sequence is CASSETWLAGAYNEQFF. CDR3 nucleotides: TGTGCCAGCAGTGAAACATGGCTAGCGGGAGCCTACAATGAGCAGTTCTTC. This rearrangement joins TRBV25-1 to TRBJ2-1; 10 nucleotides line up with TRBD2. V was pared by 2 bases and J by 2 bases, with 6 bases of the junction left unmatched. The CDR3 runs 17 residues. Germline CDR1 MGHDK, CDR2 SYGVNS.

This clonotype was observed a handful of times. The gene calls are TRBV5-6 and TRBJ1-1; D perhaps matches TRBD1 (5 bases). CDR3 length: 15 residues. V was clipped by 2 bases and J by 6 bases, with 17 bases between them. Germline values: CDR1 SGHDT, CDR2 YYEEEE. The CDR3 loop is CASSLTTRVGPEAFF. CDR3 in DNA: TGTGCCAGCAGCTTAACTACCAGGGTTGGACCTGAAGCTTTCTTT.

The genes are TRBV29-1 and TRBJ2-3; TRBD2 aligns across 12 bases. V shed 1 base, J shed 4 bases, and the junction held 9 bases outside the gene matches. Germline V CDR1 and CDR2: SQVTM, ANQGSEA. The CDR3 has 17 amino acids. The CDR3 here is CSVEGRTSGNGADTQYF. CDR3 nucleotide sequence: TGCAGCGTTGAAGGCCGGACTAGCGGGAACGGGGCAGATACGCAGTATTTT.

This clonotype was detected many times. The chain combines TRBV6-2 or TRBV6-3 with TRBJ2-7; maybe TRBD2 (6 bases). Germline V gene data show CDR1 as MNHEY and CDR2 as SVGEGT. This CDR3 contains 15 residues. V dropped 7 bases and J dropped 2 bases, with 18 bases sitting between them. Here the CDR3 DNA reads TGTGCCAGCACCCAGGGAGGATTCGGCACCTACGAGCAGTACTTC. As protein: CASTQGGFGTYEQYF.

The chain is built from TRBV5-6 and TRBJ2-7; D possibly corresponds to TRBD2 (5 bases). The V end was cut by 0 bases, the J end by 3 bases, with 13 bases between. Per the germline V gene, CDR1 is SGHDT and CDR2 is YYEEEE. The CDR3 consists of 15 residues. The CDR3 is CASSLAQRRRYEQYF. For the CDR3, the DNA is TGTGCCAGCAGCTTGGCCCAGCGGAGACGCTACGAGCAGTACTTC.

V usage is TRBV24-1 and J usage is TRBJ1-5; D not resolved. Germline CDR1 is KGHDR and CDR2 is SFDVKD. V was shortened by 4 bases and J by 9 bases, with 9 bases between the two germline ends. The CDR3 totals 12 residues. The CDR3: CATSEGFLPQHF. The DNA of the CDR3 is TGTGCCACCAGTGAGGGGTTCCTGCCCCAGCATTTT.

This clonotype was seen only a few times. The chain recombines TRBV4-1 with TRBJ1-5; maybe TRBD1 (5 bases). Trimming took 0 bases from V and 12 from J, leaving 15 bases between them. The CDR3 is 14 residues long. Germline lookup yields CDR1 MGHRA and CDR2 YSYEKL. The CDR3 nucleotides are TGCGCCAGCAGCCAAGAGCAGGGACCCTGGGTCCAGCATTTT. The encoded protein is CASSQEQGPWVQHF.

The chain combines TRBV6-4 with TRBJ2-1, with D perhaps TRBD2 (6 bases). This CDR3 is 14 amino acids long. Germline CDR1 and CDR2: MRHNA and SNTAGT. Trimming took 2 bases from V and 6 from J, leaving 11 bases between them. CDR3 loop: CASSDRRGSNEQFF. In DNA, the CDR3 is TGTGCCAGCAGTGACCGCCGGGGGAGCAATGAGCAGTTCTTC.

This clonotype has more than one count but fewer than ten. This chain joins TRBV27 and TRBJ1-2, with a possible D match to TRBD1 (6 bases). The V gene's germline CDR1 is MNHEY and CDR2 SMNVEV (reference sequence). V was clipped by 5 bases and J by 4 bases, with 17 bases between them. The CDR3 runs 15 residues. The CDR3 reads CASSPLGQSLYGYTF. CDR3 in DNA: TGTGCCAGCAGTCCCCTCGGACAGTCCCTCTATGGCTACACCTTC.